This T cell receptor (beta chain) was captured in a study of blood T cell repertoires in COVID-19. Profiled with immunoSEQ multiplex PCR; TCRdb holds only in-frame clones, not every one. The repertoire includes fewer than 500,000 clones, 87% of them detected once, and roughly 1.9% sits in the top ten. The V and J ends lost 6 bases and 6 bases, in that order; junction bases with no gene match: 10. The V gene's germline CDR1 is SQVTM and CDR2 ANQGSEA. This CDR3 has 14 amino acids. Each participant's cohort was designated according to participant-reported clinical history. The sequenced sample consisted of PBMCs or T cells enriched from blood (not recorded which). V and J are TRBV29-1 and TRBJ2-1, with 8 positions matching TRBD2. This receptor was identified in a woman between 18 and 29 years old with acute COVID-19. The CDR3 nucleotides read TGCAGCGTAACCGGGACTAGGGTGATCAATGAGCAGTTCTTC. Translating gives CSVTGTRVINEQFF.